This TCR beta chain was observed in a study of tumor-infiltrating lymphocytes in primary liver carcinoma (dated by TCRdb to 2017 to 2019). Notes on the research overall: Between late 2015 and March 2016, about five patients in China with histopathologically diagnosed primary liver carcinoma had their tumors surgically resected. Of the five patients, three men and two women aged 30 to 69 years, four had hepatocellular carcinoma and one had combined HCC and intrahepatic cholangiocarcinoma. The tumors of the five patients were staged as T1-T3 N0M0, with maximum diameters ranging from roughly 4.2 to 10 cm. Roughly 3.65 to 7.13 million productive TCRbeta reads were obtained per sample, and no significant difference in read depth was found between tissue types. TCRbeta repertoire sequencing, expression microarrays and whole-exome sequencing were combined in the study across five regions of each liver tumor, with adjacent normal tissue and blood also included. A total of roughly 35 specimens from 5 patients, comprising approximately 25 tumor regions, 5 adjacent noncancerous liver tissues and 5 peripheral blood samples, were covered by TCRbeta repertoire sequencing. Reproducibility between technical replicate repertoires was high, with correlation coefficients above 0.95 and mean shared-clone rates around 0.88.

As for this clonotype: Its target antigen remains unknown. Sequence at one end of the junction differs from germline and may be a read error.

CDR1 MDHEN and CDR2 SYDVKM were looked up in the germline V gene. The CDR3 runs 15 amino acids, cysteine and phenylalanine included. Left in the record is the CDR3 DNA by itself, 45 bases read in frame from the first base. The investigation overall reported the following: Repertoire overlap was higher between tumor regions (mean about 36%) than tumor-adjacent (around 17%) or tumor-blood (about 14%) pairs, consistent with antigen-driven expansion. Because only the TCR beta chain was sequenced and unpaired alpha chains were not captured, true repertoire diversity is likely underestimated. A significantly larger repertoire fraction was made up by the top 250 clones in tumors than in blood (p = 0.039). The study included only a handful of patients, and the authors note findings should be validated in a larger study. Because the samples were bulk and unsorted, CD4+ and CD8+ T cell repertoires could not be compared.

Starting from 450 to 500 ng total RNA, TCRbeta-specific cDNA was produced by reverse transcription with a constant-region primer and ProtoScript II reverse transcriptase. TCRbeta libraries were built with three nested multiplex PCR rounds, a slightly modified ARM-PCR procedure. Multiplex TRBV1-TRBV30 forward primers and a Cbeta reverse primer were used in the first two PCR rounds, each of which was run for roughly 9 cycles. Sample barcodes and Illumina adapters were attached in a final 25-cycle PCR using Deep VentR polymerase. Before sequencing, amplicons of 200-500 bp were purified from gel using a QIAquick gel extraction kit. The TCRbeta amplicons were sequenced with 250-bp paired-end reads on an Illumina HiSeq 2500. Turning to the authors' computational methods: Trimmomatic v0.33 was used to quality-trim the reads, and FLASH v1.2.11 was used to merge paired reads so that full CDR3 sequences could be recovered. MiGEC v1.2.1b assigned V, D and J germline segments to the rearranged TCRbeta sequences. Clonotype statistics and Shannon-Wiener diversity indices were computed with VDJtools v1.0.0. To cut down on sampling bias, every analysis after diversity analysis relied on just the 250 most abundant clonotypes from each sample. The public reads were reprocessed in TCRdb via fastp at Q25 and MiXCR, keeping in-frame beta chains. Each CDR3 protein gets just one entry, which takes the most common genes and DNA from the rows behind it. The V and J calls here are based on TCRdb, not the publication. The sample includes about 330,000 distinct CDR3 sequences, with 65% observed a single time. The ten biggest clones cover about 6.5% of the sample.

Blood RNA was extracted from unsorted whole blood using TRIzol reagent, and germline DNA was obtained with the DNeasy Blood & Tissue kit. Chronic HBV infection was present in the patients, and the patients were treatment-naive at sampling. Around 4 milliliters of peripheral blood were collected into K2EDTA tubes before surgery. Material: peripheral blood. The receptor chain draws on TRBV28 and TRBJ2-6, with TRBD1 perhaps the D gene, on 5 matching bases. The sequence derives from a man between 35 and 55 years old with primary liver carcinoma and hepatitis B virus infection. In nucleotides, the sequence is TGTGCCAGCAGTTTGCGTCGCTCTGGGGCCAGCGTCCTGACTTTC. Translated, it reads CASSLRRSGASVLTF.